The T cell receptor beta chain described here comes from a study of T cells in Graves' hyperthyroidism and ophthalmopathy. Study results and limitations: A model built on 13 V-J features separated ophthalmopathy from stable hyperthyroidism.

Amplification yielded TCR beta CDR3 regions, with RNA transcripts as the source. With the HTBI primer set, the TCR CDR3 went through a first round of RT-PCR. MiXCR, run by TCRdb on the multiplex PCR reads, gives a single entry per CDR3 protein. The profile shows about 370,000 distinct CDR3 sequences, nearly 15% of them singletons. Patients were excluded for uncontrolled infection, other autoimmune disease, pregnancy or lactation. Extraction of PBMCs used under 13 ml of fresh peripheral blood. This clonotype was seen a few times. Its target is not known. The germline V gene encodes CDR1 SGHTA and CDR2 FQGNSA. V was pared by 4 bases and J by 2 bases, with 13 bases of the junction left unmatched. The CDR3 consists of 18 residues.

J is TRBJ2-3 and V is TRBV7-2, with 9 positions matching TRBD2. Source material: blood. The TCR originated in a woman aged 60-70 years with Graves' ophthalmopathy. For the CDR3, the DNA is TGTGCCAGCAGCTCAACCCTGTTTCTAGCGGGGTACACAGATACGCAGTATTTT. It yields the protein CASSSTLFLAGYTDTQYF. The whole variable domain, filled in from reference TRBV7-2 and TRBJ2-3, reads GAGVSQSPSNKVTEKGKDVELRCDPISGHTALYWYRQSLGQGLEFLIYFQGNSAPDKSGLPSDRFSAERTGGSVSTLTIQRTQQEDSAVYLCASSSTLFLAGYTDTQYFGPGTRLTVL.